These T cell receptor beta chains were read from a single sample in a study of blood T cell repertoires in COVID-19. TCRdb's copy holds only in-frame clones and misses some; the assay was immunoSEQ multiplex PCR. The sample shows roughly 230,000 clones, about four fifths of them seen only once. Source material: peripheral blood. Receptors were obtained from a man aged 40-49 years with active or convalescent COVID-19. CDR3s include the opening cysteine and the closing phenylalanine or tryptophan. The order of the fields is D gene, J gene, V gene, clone size, CDR3 DNA, CDR3 protein. D genes are given only for firm matches. Expanded clones get a size class; other rows say once, few or many, or leave the size out.

>TRBD1|TRBJ1-1|TRBV3-1/TRBV3-2|-
TGTGCCAGCAGCCAACTAGTACAGGGGACTGAAGCTTTCTTT
CASSQLVQGTEAFF
>-|TRBJ1-1|TRBV30|-
TGTGCCTGGAGTCTAATTAGCGGGACTGAAGCTTTCTTT
CAWSLISGTEAFF
>-|TRBJ1-4|TRBV10-3|-
TGTGCCATCAGTGAGGAGGCCAGGTTTGGGGGGAAACTGTTTTTT
CAISEEARFGGKLFF
>TRBD1|TRBJ2-5|TRBV6-1|-
TGTGCCAGCAGTGAAGTAAGGGAACAGGGGGTGAAGACCCAGTACTTC
CASSEVREQGVKTQYF
>TRBD1|TRBJ1-2|TRBV7-9|-
TGTGCCAGCAGCCCGAGACAGGGCTATGGCTACACCTTC
CASSPRQGYGYTF
>-|TRBJ2-7|TRBV4-3|-
TGCGCCAGCAGCCAAGGTACAACCCGCGAGCAGTACTTC
CASSQGTTREQYF
>-|TRBJ1-2|TRBV11-3|-
TGTGCCAGCAGCTACGACAGGACTAACTATGGCTACACCTTC
CASSYDRTNYGYTF
>-|TRBJ1-1|TRBV5-1|-
TGCGCCAGCAGCTTTATGGGGCAGGCGGCGAGCACTGAAGCTTTCTTT
CASSFMGQAASTEAFF
>TRBD1|TRBJ2-5|TRBV5-5|-
TGTGCCAGCAGCTTGCAGGGGGCGAAAGAGACCCAGTACTTC
CASSLQGAKETQYF
>-|TRBJ2-7|TRBV7-6|-
TGTGCCAGCAGCTCGTCCCGGGGCGGAGGGCAGTACGAGCAGTACTTC
CASSSSRGGGQYEQYF
>TRBD1|TRBJ2-7|TRBV5-1|-
TGCGCCAGCAGTCCGGACAGGAAGATCTACGAGCAGTACTTC
CASSPDRKIYEQYF
>-|TRBJ1-6|TRBV12-3/TRBV12-4|-
TGTGCCAGCAGTTTTCAGTATAATTCACCCCTCCACTTT
CASSFQYNSPLHF
>-|TRBJ1-5|TRBV6-1|-
TGTGCCAGCAGTGTTTTACTAGGACAGTCGGGAGGGCCCCAGCATTTT
CASSVLLGQSGGPQHF
>TRBD1|TRBJ2-1|TRBV5-4|-
TGTGCCAGCAGCCCGACAGGGGGCGATGCCTACAATGAGCAGTTCTTC
CASSPTGGDAYNEQFF
>TRBD1|TRBJ2-7|TRBV30|-
TGTGCCTGGACTACAGGGACAGGGGCATACGAGCAGTACTTC
CAWTTGTGAYEQYF
>TRBD1|TRBJ2-7|TRBV2|-
TGTGCCAGCAGTGAAGAGACAGGGGGCGGCGAGCAGTACTTC
CASSEETGGGEQYF
>-|TRBJ1-3|TRBV6-6|-
TGTGCCAGCAGTTACTCCGGAGGCTCTGGAAACACCATATATTTT
CASSYSGGSGNTIYF
>-|TRBJ1-1|TRBV6-5|-
TGTGCCAGCAGTTTGGGGGGGAATGAAGCTTTCTTT
CASSLGGNEAFF
>TRBD2|TRBJ2-7|TRBV7-8|few
TGTGCCAGCAGCTTATATCTACTAGCGGGGAACGAGCAGTACTTC
CASSLYLLAGNEQYF
>TRBD2|TRBJ2-7|TRBV24-1|-
TGTGCCACCAGTGATCCCGGTGCTAGCGGGGCCTACGAGCAGTACTTC
CATSDPGASGAYEQYF
>TRBD2|TRBJ2-3|TRBV7-2|-
TGTGCCAGCAGCAGAACTAGCGCTGGAGATACGCAGTATTTT
CASSRTSAGDTQYF
>TRBD1|TRBJ1-4|TRBV4-2|-
TGTGCCAGCAGCCCTAGAAACGACAGGGGAGGGGAAAAACTGTTTTTT
CASSPRNDRGGEKLFF
>-|TRBJ1-2|TRBV2|-
TGTGCCAGCAGTGAGGCTACAGGGAGCTATGGCTACACCTTC
CASSEATGSYGYTF
>-|TRBJ2-5|TRBV5-1|-
TGCGCCAGCAGCTTGGAAGGCGGTGGGGAGACCCAGTACTTC
CASSLEGGGETQYF
>-|TRBJ2-1|TRBV13|few
TGTGCCAGCAGCTTAGCGCAGATTTCCTACAATGAGCAGTTCTTC
CASSLAQISYNEQFF
>TRBD2|TRBJ2-3|TRBV7-6|-
TGTGCCAGCAGGCGGACTAGCGGGGGGGCCACAGATACGCAGTATTTT
CASRRTSGGATDTQYF
>-|TRBJ2-2|TRBV7-9|-
TGTGCCAGCAGCATGGCCTTTATGTCGACCGGGGAGCTGTTTTTT
CASSMAFMSTGELFF
>-|TRBJ1-4|TRBV4-2|-
TGTGCCAGCAGCCAAGGCGATCAAGAAAAACTGTTTTTT
CASSQGDQEKLFF
>TRBD1|TRBJ2-4|TRBV5-1|-
TGCGCCAGCAGCTATGGACAGGAGCTAGCCAAAAACATTCAGTACTTC
CASSYGQELAKNIQYF
>TRBD1|TRBJ2-1|TRBV27|-
TGTGCCAGCAGTCCCTCAGGACAGGGGGTTACCTACAATGAGCAGTTCTTC
CASSPSGQGVTYNEQFF
>TRBD2|TRBJ2-3|TRBV10-2|many
TGCGCCAGCAGTGAGGGGGCGGGAGGGAGCACAGATACGCAGTATTTT
CASSEGAGGSTDTQYF
>TRBD2|TRBJ2-5|TRBV19|-
TGTGCCAGTAGTTTAAGACCTCCCGGGACTAGAGAGACCCAGTACTTC
CASSLRPPGTRETQYF
>-|TRBJ1-1|TRBV12-5|-
TGTGCTAGCTCACGGACTGAGAACACTGAAGCTTTCTTT
CASSRTENTEAFF
>TRBD1|TRBJ1-2|TRBV6-2/TRBV6-3|-
TGTGCCAGCAGTGGGACAGGGGGCTATGGCTACACCTTC
CASSGTGGYGYTF
>-|TRBJ1-5|TRBV4-1|-
TGCGCCAGCAGCCAAGATCCCCCCAACTTCTTGGTGGAGGCCCAGCATTTT
CASSQDPPNFLVEAQHF
>-|TRBJ1-1|TRBV6-5|-
TGTGCCATCCTCGAACCGGGAATGAACACTGAAGCTTTCTTT
CAILEPGMNTEAFF
>-|TRBJ1-1|TRBV6-1|-
TGTGCCAGCAGTGAAGCGGGACAATTAAACACTGAAGCTTTCTTT
CASSEAGQLNTEAFF
>-|TRBJ2-3|TRBV5-1|-
TGCGCCAGCAGCTTGGGCGGGGAAGGGGATACGCAGTATTTT
CASSLGGEGDTQYF
>TRBD1|TRBJ1-5|TRBV5-6|-
TGTGCCAGCAGCCATTGGAGTTTAGGACAGGGGGGACAGCCCCAGCATTTT
CASSHWSLGQGGQPQHF
>-|TRBJ2-3|TRBV10-2|-
TGCGCCAGCAGGGCCGGGTTTGGTACAGATACGCAGTATTTT
CASRAGFGTDTQYF
>-|TRBJ1-5|TRBV11-3|-
TGTGCCAGCAGCGATCGTTACCGGGACAAGGCCGCATATAGCAATCAGCCCCAGCATTTT
CASSDRYRDKAAYSNQPQHF
>TRBD1|TRBJ1-2|TRBV27|-
TGTGCCAGCACCCGCTCCGGGACAGGGAACTATGGCTACACCTTC
CASTRSGTGNYGYTF